The 29 T cell receptor beta chains given below trace back to one sample, sequenced in a study of cytomegalovirus exposure and HLA in healthy donors. PCR amplification relied on 60 Vbeta primers (plus 13 Jbeta primers). Produced via immunoSEQ multiplex PCR; TCRdb's table is partial and in-frame only. This table has approximately 180,000 clones, about 80% appearing once. Sequenced material: PBMCs. The receptors derive from a woman aged 25 to 39 in good health and CMV-seronegative.

V usage is TRBV7-2 and J usage is TRBJ2-5; D might be TRBD1 (7 bases). V was shortened by 1 base and J by 5 bases, with 14 bases between the two germline ends. This CDR3 is 15 amino acids long. Germline values: CDR1 SGHTA, CDR2 FQGNSA. As DNA, the CDR3 is TGTGCCAGCAGCTTAGTGGGGTCAGGGGGGGAGACCCAGTACTTC. Encoded protein: CASSLVGSGGETQYF.

The chain joins TRBV6-5 to TRBJ1-2; TRBD1 matches at 7 bases. The CDR3 is 14 residues long. Losses at the gene ends were 6 bases for V and 4 bases for J; bases not matched to a gene: 8. Germline CDR1 reads MNHEY; CDR2 reads SVGAGI. CDR3 in amino acids: CASSPGQDRYGYTF. CDR3 coding DNA: TGTGCCAGCAGCCCCGGACAGGACCGCTATGGCTACACCTTC.

The chain has TRBV7-2 and TRBJ2-7, with 8 positions matching TRBD1. Per the germline V gene, CDR1 is SGHTA and CDR2 is FQGNSA. This CDR3 spans 12 amino acids. Trimming removed 5 bases from V and 6 bases from J; junction bases left unmatched: 3. The DNA of the CDR3 is TGTGCCAGCAGCATGACAGGGGCCGAGCAGTACTTC. The encoded protein is CASSMTGAEQYF.

The chain joins TRBV27 to TRBJ2-7; 7 bases are a match to TRBD1. CDR1 and CDR2 (germline): MNHEY, SMNVEV (reference sequence). The CDR3 runs 12 residues. Trimming removed 4 bases from V and 6 bases from J; junction bases left unmatched: 3. CDR3 sequence reads: CASSSYRGEQYF. The CDR3 coding sequence is TGTGCCAGCAGTTCCTACAGGGGCGAGCAGTACTTC.

The chain links TRBV5-1 to TRBJ2-1; 12 bases align to TRBD1. V was clipped by 0 bases and J by 7 bases; unmatched bases: 5. CDR3 length equals 16 residues. The germline gives CDR1 SGHRS, CDR2 YFSETQ. CDR3 sequence reads: CASSLGRGQGANEQFF. In DNA form, the CDR3 reads TGCGCCAGCAGCTTGGGACGGGGACAGGGGGCAAATGAGCAGTTCTTC.

The rearrangement links TRBV5-4 to TRBJ2-7, with TRBD2 identical over 10 bases. The germline gives CDR1 SGHNT, CDR2 YYREEE (reference sequence). With 5 bases clipped from V and 4 bases from J, the junction kept 6 bases outside the gene matches. The CDR3 length is 14 residues. The CDR3 coding sequence is TGTGCCAGCAGGAGCGGGGGGGATTCATACGAGCAGTACTTC. Amino acids: CASRSGGDSYEQYF.

This chain links TRBV18 with TRBJ2-7; 8 bases match TRBD1. CDR1 and CDR2 from the germline V gene are KGHSH and LQKENI. V lost 3 bases and J lost 0; bases outside the gene matches: 4. This CDR3 region has 15 residues. In DNA form, the CDR3 reads TGTGCCAGCTCACCGTCCGACAGGGGCTCCTACGAGCAGTACTTC. It is translated as CASSPSDRGSYEQYF.

The chain employs TRBV28 and TRBJ2-5, with 11 nucleotides matching TRBD2. This CDR3 region has 17 residues. V lost 5 bases, J lost 2 bases, and 10 bases stayed unmatched. Germline V gene sequence: CDR1 MDHEN, CDR2 SYDVKM. The CDR3 DNA is TGTGCCAGCAGTCCCCCTCCGGGACTAGCGGAACAAGAGACCCAGTACTTC. The encoded protein is CASSPPPGLAEQETQYF.

This clone was seen only once. Other DNA sequences in the same sample also yield this CDR3. The genes are TRBV7-2 and TRBJ2-3; D is unresolved. Germline V gene data show CDR1 as SGHTA and CDR2 as FQGNSA. This CDR3 has 13 residues. The ends were cut back, 0 bases at V and 2 bases at J, with 3 bases in the middle. The CDR3 here is CASSLAYTDTQYF. The CDR3 DNA is TGTGCCAGCAGCTTAGCGTACACAGATACGCAGTATTTT.

This clone was picked up many times. The chain joins TRBV6-5 to TRBJ1-2; D may be TRBD1 (5 bases). V was shortened by 0 bases and J by 7 bases, with 6 bases between the two germline ends. Germline assignment: CDR1 MNHEY and CDR2 SVGAGI. This CDR3 contains 12 residues. The CDR3 DNA follows: TGTGCCAGCAGTTACTCTCAGGGTGGCTACACCTTC. It codes for CASSYSQGGYTF.

The table lists this clone with a few counts. The V and J genes are TRBV4-1 and TRBJ2-1, with 8 nucleotides matching TRBD1. Trimming at V came to 4 bases and at J to 6 bases, leaving 5 bases not matched to a gene. The CDR3 spans 14 residues. From germline, CDR1 is MGHRA and CDR2 YSYEKL. CDR3 coding DNA: TGCGCCAGCAGCCCCGACAGGGGTTCCAATGAGCAGTTCTTC. It is translated as CASSPDRGSNEQFF.

The chain combines TRBV27 with TRBJ2-1; TRBD2 matches at 8 bases. Germline V gene lookup returns CDR1 MNHEY and CDR2 SMNVEV (reference sequence). CDR3 length equals 16 residues. Germline trimming cut 6 bases from V and 3 bases from J; bases unmatched to any gene: 10. The CDR3 nucleotides read TGTGCCAGCAGAGCCCTCGCGGGAGGACTCTACAATGAGCAGTTCTTC. Its protein is CASRALAGGLYNEQFF.

Only one count was recorded for this clone. The genes are TRBV5-4 and TRBJ1-4; 7 nucleotides align to TRBD1. CDR3 length: 15 residues. Losses at the gene ends were 0 bases for V and 7 bases for J; bases not matched to a gene: 6. Per germline, CDR1 SGHNT and CDR2 YYREEE (reference sequence). CDR3 residues: CASSLVGGAGEKLFF. Written as DNA, the CDR3 is TGTGCCAGCAGCTTGGTAGGGGGCGCGGGTGAAAAACTGTTTTTT.

The V and J genes are TRBV28 and TRBJ2-7, with TRBD2 matching 11 bases. Germline V gives CDR1 MDHEN, CDR2 SYDVKM. This CDR3 is built from 15 residues. V was pared by 5 bases and J by 2 bases, with 5 bases of the junction left unmatched. CDR3 coding DNA: TGTGCCAGCAGTAAGACTAGCGGGGTTGCCTACGAGCAGTACTTC. Protein sequence: CASSKTSGVAYEQYF.

The chain uses TRBV12-5 and TRBJ1-5, with 10 bases aligning to TRBD1. Trimming removed 0 bases from V and 0 bases from J; junction bases left unmatched: 5. CDR1 is LGHNT and CDR2 is FRNRAP in the germline V gene. The CDR3 has 18 amino acids. CDR3 sequence (DNA): TGTGCTAGTGGTTTGGTGCCCGACAGGGGGCATAGCAATCAGCCCCAGCATTTT. Protein sequence: CASGLVPDRGHSNQPQHF.

This clone was picked up a small number of times. The rearrangement uses TRBV14 and TRBJ2-7; 12 bases line up with TRBD2. V lost 2 bases and J lost 0; bases outside the gene matches: 5. CDR1 and CDR2 from the germline V gene are SGHDN and FVKESK. The CDR3 consists of 17 residues. The CDR3 protein is CASSQRPGLAGSYEQYF. In DNA form, the CDR3 reads TGTGCCAGCAGCCAACGACCGGGACTAGCGGGCTCCTACGAGCAGTACTTC.

The J gene is TRBJ2-5, the V gene TRBV11-2, with 8 bases lining up with TRBD2. Unmatched junction bases numbered 5, after V lost 1 base and J lost 1 base. The CDR3 spans 16 residues. Germline CDR1 reads SGHAT; CDR2 reads FQNNGV. In DNA, the CDR3 is TGTGCCAGCAGCTTAGGATCCACTAGCGGCCAAGAGACCCAGTACTTC. As protein: CASSLGSTSGQETQYF.

The V gene is TRBV7-6, the J gene TRBJ1-5; D uncertain. CDR1 is SGHVS and CDR2 is FNYEAQ in the germline V gene. This CDR3 is built from 12 residues. Trimming took 1 base from V and 4 from J, leaving 2 bases between them. CDR3 in amino acids: CASSLVNQPQHF. CDR3 coding DNA: TGTGCCAGCAGCTTAGTAAATCAGCCCCAGCATTTT.

This clone has just a few counts. V usage is TRBV25-1 and J usage is TRBJ2-7; 12 bases match TRBD2. V dropped 5 bases and J dropped 2; count of bases not matched to a gene: 4. The CDR3 spans 15 residues. The V gene's germline CDR1 is MGHDK and CDR2 SYGVNS. The CDR3 DNA reads as TGTGCCAGCAGTCTAGCGGGGGGGCCCGCCTACGAGCAGTACTTC. Translation: CASSLAGGPAYEQYF.

V and J are TRBV7-2 and TRBJ2-5, with 9 bases lining up with TRBD1. The J call is in doubt because the DNA end fits TRBJ2-7 better. In germline, CDR1 is SGHTA, CDR2 FQGNSA. There are 14 residues in the CDR3. CDR3: CASSLAGTGYEQYF. CDR3 in DNA: TGTGCCAGCAGCTTAGCGGGGACAGGGTACGAGCAGTACTTC.

The J gene is TRBJ1-5, the V gene TRBV27; 7 bases map to TRBD1. The germline V gene encodes CDR1 MNHEY and CDR2 SMNVEV (reference sequence). The ends lost 3 bases at V and 5 bases at J; junction bases unmatched: 1. This CDR3 has 13 residues. The CDR3 sequence: CASSFDRDQPQHF. CDR3 bases: TGTGCCAGCAGTTTTGACAGGGATCAGCCCCAGCATTTT.

With respect to this clone: This sample includes further DNA sequences coding for the same CDR3. The CDR3 reads CASSLAGGIVYEQYF. CDR3 DNA sequence: TGTGCCAGCAGTTTGGCGGGGGGAATCGTCTACGAGCAGTACTTC. This chain uses TRBV27 with TRBJ2-7, with TRBD2 matching 8 bases. CDR3 length equals 15 residues. Germline CDR1 and CDR2: MNHEY and SMNVEV (reference sequence). Trimming at V came to 3 bases and at J to 3 bases, leaving 7 bases not matched to a gene.

The gene calls are TRBV29-1 and TRBJ1-2, with 9 bases that match TRBD1. This CDR3 is built from 13 residues. The V and J ends lost 6 bases and 0 bases, in that order; junction bases with no gene match: 2. Germline CDR1 is SQVTM and CDR2 is ANQGSEA. CDR3: CSVRQGANYGYTF. The DNA of the CDR3 is TGCAGCGTCAGACAGGGGGCTAACTATGGCTACACCTTC. Full variable domain (rest looked up from reference TRBV29-1 and TRBJ1-2): SAVISQKPSRDICQRGTSLTIQCQVDSQVTMMFWYRQQPGQSLTLIATANQGSEATYESGFVIDKFPISRPNLTFSTLTVSNMSPEDSSIYLCSVRQGANYGYTFGSGTRLTVV.

This clone occurred once. V usage is TRBV5-1 and J usage is TRBJ1-2, with D perhaps matching TRBD1 (6 bases). The germline V gene has CDR1 SGHRS and CDR2 YFSETQ. The V end lost 2 bases, the J end lost 6 bases, and 17 bases lay between the germline ends. This CDR3 contains 15 residues. CDR3 sequence: CASSFTATGSDGYTF. CDR3 in DNA: TGCGCCAGCAGCTTTACCGCGACAGGATCGGATGGCTACACCTTC. Together with reference TRBV5-1 and TRBJ1-2, the CDR3 gives the full variable domain: KAGVTQTPRYLIKTRGQQVTLSCSPISGHRSVSWYQQTPGQGLQFLFEYFSETQRNKGNFPGRFSGRQFSNSRSEMNVSTLELGDSALYLCASSFTATGSDGYTFGSGTRLTVV.

The chain joins TRBV28 to TRBJ2-7; TRBD2 matches at 14 bases. J gave up 2 bases and V 6 bases, and 9 bases lay outside the gene matches. The CDR3 length is 17 residues. The V gene's germline CDR1 is MDHEN and CDR2 SYDVKM. The CDR3 DNA reads TGTGCCAGCAGGACGGGACTAGCGGGAGTAAAGGCCTACGAGCAGTACTTC. This gives the protein CASRTGLAGVKAYEQYF.

In this sample, this clone turned up a few times. This chain uses TRBV6-1 with TRBJ1-2; D unresolved. CDR3 size: 12 residues. Germline V gene data show CDR1 as MNHNS and CDR2 as SASEGT. Trimming took 4 bases from V and 4 from J, leaving 7 bases between them. This CDR3 is CASSGTSYGYTF. CDR3 nucleotide sequence: TGTGCCAGCAGTGGGACTTCCTATGGCTACACCTTC.

J is TRBJ1-2 and V is TRBV6-6; no reliable D call. Germline V gene data show CDR1 as MNHNY and CDR2 as SVGAGI (reference sequence). There are 11 residues in the CDR3. The V gene lost 1 base and the J gene lost 7 bases, with 4 bases spanning the gap. The CDR3 here is CASSYWLGYTF. CDR3 DNA: TGTGCCAGCAGTTACTGGCTTGGCTACACCTTC.

The rearrangement uses TRBV18 and TRBJ2-3, with TRBD2 matching 10 bases. The length of the CDR3 is 15 residues. In germline, CDR1 is KGHSH, CDR2 LQKENI. The V segment lost 6 bases and the J segment 2 bases; nucleotides outside the gene matches: 5. The CDR3 protein is CASSLGLAATDTQYF. The CDR3 DNA reads as TGTGCCAGCTCCCTAGGACTAGCGGCCACAGATACGCAGTATTTT.

This clone was observed a single time. J is TRBJ1-4 and V is TRBV11-2, with D possibly being TRBD1 (5 bases). The V end was cut by 0 bases, the J end by 11 bases, with 22 bases between. Germline CDR1 SGHAT, CDR2 FQNNGV. The CDR3 is made up of 17 amino acids. In DNA, the CDR3 is TGTGCCAGCAGCTTAGATTTTGGGGGGTCGTTTGGAGGGAAACTGTTTTTT. Translated: CASSLDFGGSFGGKLFF.